The sequence of this T cell receptor beta chain was determined in a study of T cell changes during pregnancy in multiple sclerosis. Sequenced by immunoSEQ multiplex PCR; TCRdb stores in-frame clones only, minus some. This table has around 34,000 clones, 90% appearing once. The CDR3 totals 16 residues. Germline assignment: CDR1 SGHRS and CDR2 YFSETQ. V dropped 0 bases and J dropped 2 bases, with 15 bases sitting between them. This chain joins TRBV5-1 and TRBJ2-7; D might be TRBD1 (6 bases). The source was CD8+ T cells from peripheral blood mononuclear cells, collected before pregnancy. The receptor was derived from a female donor with multiple sclerosis, enrolled in a pregnancy study. CDR3 residues: CASSLDLFGGPYEQYF. The CDR3, as DNA: TGCGCCAGCAGCTTGGATCTCTTTGGGGGCCCCTACGAGCAGTACTTC.